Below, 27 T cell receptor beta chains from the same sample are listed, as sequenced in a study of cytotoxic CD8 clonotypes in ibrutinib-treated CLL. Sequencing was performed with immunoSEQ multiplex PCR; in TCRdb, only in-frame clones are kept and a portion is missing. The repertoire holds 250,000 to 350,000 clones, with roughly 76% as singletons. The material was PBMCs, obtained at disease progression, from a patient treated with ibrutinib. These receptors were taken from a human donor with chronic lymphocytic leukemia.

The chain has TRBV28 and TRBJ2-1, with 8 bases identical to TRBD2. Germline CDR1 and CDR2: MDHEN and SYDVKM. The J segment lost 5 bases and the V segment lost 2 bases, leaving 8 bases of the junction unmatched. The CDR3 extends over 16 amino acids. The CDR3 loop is CASSLTGTSRNNEQFF. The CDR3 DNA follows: TGTGCCAGCAGTTTAACCGGGACTAGTAGAAACAATGAGCAGTTCTTC.

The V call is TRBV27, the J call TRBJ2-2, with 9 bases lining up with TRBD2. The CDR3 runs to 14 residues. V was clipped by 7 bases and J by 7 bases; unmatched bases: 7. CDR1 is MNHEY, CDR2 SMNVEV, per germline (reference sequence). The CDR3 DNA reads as TGTGCCAGCACCGCGGGGGGGCCTTTCGGGGAGCTGTTTTTT. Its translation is CASTAGGPFGELFF.

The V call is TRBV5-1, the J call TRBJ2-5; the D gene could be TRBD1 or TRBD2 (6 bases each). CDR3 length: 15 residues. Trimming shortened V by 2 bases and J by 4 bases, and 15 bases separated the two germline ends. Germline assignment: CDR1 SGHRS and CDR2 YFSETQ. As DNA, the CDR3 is TGCGCCAGCAGCTTTCAGGGGATGGAGGGAGAGACCCAGTACTTC. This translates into CASSFQGMEGETQYF.

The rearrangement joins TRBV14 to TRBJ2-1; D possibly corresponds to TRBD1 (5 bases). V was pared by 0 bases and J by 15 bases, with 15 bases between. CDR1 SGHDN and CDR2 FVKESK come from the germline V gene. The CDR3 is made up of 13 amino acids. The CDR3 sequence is CASSQDRRTTLFF. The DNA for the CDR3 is TGTGCCAGCAGCCAAGATCGTAGGACAACACTGTTCTTC.

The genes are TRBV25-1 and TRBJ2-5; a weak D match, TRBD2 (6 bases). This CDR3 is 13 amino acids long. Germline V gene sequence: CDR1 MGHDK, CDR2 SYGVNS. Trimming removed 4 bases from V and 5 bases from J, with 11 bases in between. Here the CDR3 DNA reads TGTGCCAGCAGTGGACGGGGGAGGGAGACCCAGTACTTC. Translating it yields CASSGRGRETQYF.

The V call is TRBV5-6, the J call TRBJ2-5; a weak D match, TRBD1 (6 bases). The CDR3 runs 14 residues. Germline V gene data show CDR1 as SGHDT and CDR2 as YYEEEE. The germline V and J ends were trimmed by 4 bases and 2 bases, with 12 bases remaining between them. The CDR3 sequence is CASSKGGAQETQYF. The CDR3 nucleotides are TGTGCCAGCAGCAAAGGGGGAGCGCAAGAGACCCAGTACTTC.

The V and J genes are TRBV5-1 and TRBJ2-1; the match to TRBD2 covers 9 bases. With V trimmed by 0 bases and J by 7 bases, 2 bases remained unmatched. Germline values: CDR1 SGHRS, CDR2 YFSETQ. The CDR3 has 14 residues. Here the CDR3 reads CASSLEGLANEQFF. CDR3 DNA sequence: TGCGCCAGCAGCTTGGAAGGACTAGCGAATGAGCAGTTCTTC.

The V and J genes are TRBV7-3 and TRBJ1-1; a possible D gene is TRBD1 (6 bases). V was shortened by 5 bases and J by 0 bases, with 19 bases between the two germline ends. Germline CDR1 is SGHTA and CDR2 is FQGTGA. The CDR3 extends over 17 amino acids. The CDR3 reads CASSQSGPGVLNTEAFF. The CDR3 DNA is TGTGCCAGCAGCCAATCAGGGCCAGGGGTTTTGAACACTGAAGCTTTCTTT.

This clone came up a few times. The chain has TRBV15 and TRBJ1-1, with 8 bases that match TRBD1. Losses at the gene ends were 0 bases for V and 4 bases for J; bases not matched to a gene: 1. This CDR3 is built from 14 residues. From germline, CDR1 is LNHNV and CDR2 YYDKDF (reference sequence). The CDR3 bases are TGTGCCACCAGCAGAGACACAGGGGGCACTGAAGCTTTCTTT. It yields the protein CATSRDTGGTEAFF.

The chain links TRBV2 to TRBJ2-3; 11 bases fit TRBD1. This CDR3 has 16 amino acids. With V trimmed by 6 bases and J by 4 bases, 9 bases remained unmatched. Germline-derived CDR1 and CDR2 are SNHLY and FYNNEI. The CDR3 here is CASRTLDRGRSDTQYF. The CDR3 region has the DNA TGTGCCAGCAGGACTCTGGACAGGGGGCGGTCAGATACGCAGTATTTT. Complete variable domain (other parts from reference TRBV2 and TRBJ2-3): EPEVTQTPSHQVTQMGQEVILRCVPISNHLYFYWYRQILGQKVEFLVSFYNNEISEKSEIFDDQFSVERPDGSNFTLKIRSTKLEDSAMYFCASRTLDRGRSDTQYFGPGTRLTVL.

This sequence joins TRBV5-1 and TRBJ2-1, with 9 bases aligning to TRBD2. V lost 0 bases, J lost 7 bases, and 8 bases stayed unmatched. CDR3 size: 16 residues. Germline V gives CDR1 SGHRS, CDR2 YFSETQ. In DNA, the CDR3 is TGCGCCAGCAGCTTGGGGTGGTCTAGCGGGGAGAATGAGCAGTTCTTC. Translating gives CASSLGWSSGENEQFF.

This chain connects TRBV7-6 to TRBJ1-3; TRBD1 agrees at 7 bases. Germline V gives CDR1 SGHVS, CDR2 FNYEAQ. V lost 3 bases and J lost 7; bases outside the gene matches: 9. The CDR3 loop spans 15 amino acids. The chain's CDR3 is CASSLGRSGGNTIYF. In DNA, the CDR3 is TGTGCCAGCAGCTTGGGTCGTTCAGGGGGGAACACCATATATTTT.

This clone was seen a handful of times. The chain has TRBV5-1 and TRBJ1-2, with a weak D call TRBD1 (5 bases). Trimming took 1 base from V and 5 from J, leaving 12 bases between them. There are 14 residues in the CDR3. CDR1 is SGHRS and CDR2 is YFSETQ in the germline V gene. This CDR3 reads CASSLQGDYYGYTF. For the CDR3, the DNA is TGCGCCAGCAGCTTGCAGGGTGACTATTATGGCTACACCTTC.

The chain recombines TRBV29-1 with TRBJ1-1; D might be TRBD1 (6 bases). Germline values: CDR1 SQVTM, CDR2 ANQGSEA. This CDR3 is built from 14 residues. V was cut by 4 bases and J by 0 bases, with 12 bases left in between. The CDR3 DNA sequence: TGCAGCGTTGCAGGGGCACGGGTGAACACTGAAGCTTTCTTT. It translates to CSVAGARVNTEAFF. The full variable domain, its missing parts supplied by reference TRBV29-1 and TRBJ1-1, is SAVISQKPSRDICQRGTSLTIQCQVDSQVTMMFWYRQQPGQSLTLIATANQGSEATYESGFVIDKFPISRPNLTFSTLTVSNMSPEDSSIYLCSVAGARVNTEAFFGQGTRLTVV.

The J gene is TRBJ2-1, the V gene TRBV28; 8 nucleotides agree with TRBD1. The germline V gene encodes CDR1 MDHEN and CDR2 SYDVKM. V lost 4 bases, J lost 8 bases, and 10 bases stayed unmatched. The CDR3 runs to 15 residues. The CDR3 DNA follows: TGTGCCAGCAGTTCCCCGGACAGGGCTAGCCATGAGCAGTTCTTC. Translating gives CASSSPDRASHEQFF.

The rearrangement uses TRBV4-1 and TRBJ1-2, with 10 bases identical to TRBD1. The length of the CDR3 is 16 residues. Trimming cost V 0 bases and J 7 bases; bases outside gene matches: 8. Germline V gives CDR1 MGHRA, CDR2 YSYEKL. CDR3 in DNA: TGCGCCAGCAGCCAAGAACTGGACAGGGGGTTCGGTGGCTACACCTTC. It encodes CASSQELDRGFGGYTF.

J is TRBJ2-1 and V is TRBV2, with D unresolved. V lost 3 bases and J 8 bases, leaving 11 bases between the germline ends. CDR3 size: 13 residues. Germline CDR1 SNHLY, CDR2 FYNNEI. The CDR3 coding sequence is TGTGCCAGCAGTGACAATTACCGGGATGAGCAGTTCTTC. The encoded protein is CASSDNYRDEQFF.

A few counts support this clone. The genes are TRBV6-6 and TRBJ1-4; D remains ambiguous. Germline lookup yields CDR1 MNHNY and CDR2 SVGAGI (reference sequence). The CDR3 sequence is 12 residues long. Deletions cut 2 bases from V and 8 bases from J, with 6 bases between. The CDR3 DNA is TGTGCCAGCAGTTACGCAGACGAAAAACTGTTTTTT. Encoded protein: CASSYADEKLFF.

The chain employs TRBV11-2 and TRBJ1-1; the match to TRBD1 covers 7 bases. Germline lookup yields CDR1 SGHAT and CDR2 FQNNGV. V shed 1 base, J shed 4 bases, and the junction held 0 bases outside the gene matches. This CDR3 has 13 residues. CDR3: CASSLGQGTEAFF. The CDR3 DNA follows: TGTGCCAGCAGCTTAGGACAGGGCACTGAAGCTTTCTTT.

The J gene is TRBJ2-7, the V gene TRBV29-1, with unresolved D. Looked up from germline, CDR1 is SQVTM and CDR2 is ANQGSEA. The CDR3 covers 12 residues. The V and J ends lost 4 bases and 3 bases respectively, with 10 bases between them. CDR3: CSVGLTDYEQYF. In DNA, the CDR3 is TGCAGCGTTGGGCTTACGGACTACGAGCAGTACTTC.

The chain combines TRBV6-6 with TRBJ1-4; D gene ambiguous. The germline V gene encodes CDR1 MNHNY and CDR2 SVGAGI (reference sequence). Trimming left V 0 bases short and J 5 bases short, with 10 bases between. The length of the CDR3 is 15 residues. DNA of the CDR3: TGTGCCAGCAGTTACTCTGGAGTTTCCAATGAAAAACTGTTTTTT. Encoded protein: CASSYSGVSNEKLFF.

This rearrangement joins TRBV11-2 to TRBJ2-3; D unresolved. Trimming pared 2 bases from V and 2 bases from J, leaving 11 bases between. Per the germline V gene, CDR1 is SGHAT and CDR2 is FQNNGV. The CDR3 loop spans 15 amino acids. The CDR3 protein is CASSLMAVHTDTQYF. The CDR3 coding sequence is TGTGCCAGCAGCTTAATGGCAGTTCACACAGATACGCAGTATTTT.

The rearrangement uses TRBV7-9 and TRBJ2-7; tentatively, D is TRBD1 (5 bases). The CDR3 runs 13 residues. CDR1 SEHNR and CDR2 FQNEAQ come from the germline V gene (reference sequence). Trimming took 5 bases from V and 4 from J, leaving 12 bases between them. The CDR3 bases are TGTGCCAGCAGCCGACAGAACAGTTACGAGCAGTACTTC. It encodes CASSRQNSYEQYF.

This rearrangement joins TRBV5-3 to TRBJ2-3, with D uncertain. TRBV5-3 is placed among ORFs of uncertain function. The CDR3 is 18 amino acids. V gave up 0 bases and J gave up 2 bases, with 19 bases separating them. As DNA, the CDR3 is TGTGCCAGAAGCTTGGAAGCGAAGCAGATCGAAACCACAGATACGCAGTATTTT. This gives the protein CARSLEAKQIETTDTQYF.

DNA for the CDR3: TGCGCCAGCAGAAACGAGCGTGTGTTAAAAGAGACCCAGTACTTC. It yields the protein CASRNERVLKETQYF. The chain links TRBV10-2 to TRBJ2-5; no clear D. V was shortened by 6 bases and J by 3 bases, with 17 bases between the two germline ends. Germline CDR1 reads WSHSY; CDR2 reads SAAADI. The CDR3 contains 15 residues.

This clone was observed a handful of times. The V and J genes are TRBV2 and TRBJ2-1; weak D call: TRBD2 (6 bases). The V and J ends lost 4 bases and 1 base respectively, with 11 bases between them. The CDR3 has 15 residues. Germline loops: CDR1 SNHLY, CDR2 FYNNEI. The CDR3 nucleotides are TGTGCCAGCAGTGGCGGCGGGGCTTCCTACAATGAGCAGTTCTTC. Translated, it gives CASSGGGASYNEQFF.

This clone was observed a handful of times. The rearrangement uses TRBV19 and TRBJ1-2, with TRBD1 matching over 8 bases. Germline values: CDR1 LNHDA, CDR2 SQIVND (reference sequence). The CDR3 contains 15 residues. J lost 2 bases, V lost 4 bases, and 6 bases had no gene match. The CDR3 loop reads CASSNYRDRNYGYTF. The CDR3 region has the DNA TGTGCCAGTAGTAACTACCGGGACAGGAACTATGGCTACACCTTC.